This passage covers 25 T cell receptor beta chains from one sample sequenced in a study of blood T cells in healthy people across ages. A second PCR, run for roughly 7 to 11 cycles, used a sample-barcoded 5' primer plus a J-beta primer mix. One entry per CDR3 protein, called by TCRdb with MiXCR from the 5' RACE reads. The data contain some 1.4 million distinct CDR3 sequences, 42% of them singletons. Specimen: blood. The receptors derive from a woman aged 18-29 years in good health.

The chain couples TRBV27 to TRBJ2-7, with TRBD1 as a possible D gene (6 bases). Trimming pared 5 bases from V and 2 bases from J, leaving 13 bases between. This CDR3 spans 14 amino acids. Per the germline V gene, CDR1 is MNHEY and CDR2 is SMNVEV (reference sequence). The CDR3 spells CASSRPGATYEQYF. DNA for the CDR3: TGTGCCAGCAGTCGTCCAGGGGCCACCTACGAGCAGTACTTC.

The CDR3 is CASSQQGAKEKLFF. The CDR3, as DNA: TGTGCCAGCAGTCAACAGGGGGCGAAGGAAAAACTGTTTTTT. The chain recombines TRBV11-2 with TRBJ1-4, with 9 bases lining up with TRBD1. CDR1 is SGHAT and CDR2 is FQNNGV in the germline V gene. V dropped 6 bases and J dropped 8; count of bases not matched to a gene: 7. This CDR3 is built from 14 residues.

Notes on this clonotype: Mismatch with germline at one junction end may stem from a read error. The chain carries TRBV12-3 or TRBV12-4 and TRBJ2-1, with 7 bases identical to TRBD2. There are 17 residues in the CDR3. CDR3 amino acids: CASRSNTGTNEDNGQFF. The CDR3 region has the DNA TGTGCCAGCAGGTCGAATACCGGGACTAACGAAGACAATGGGCAGTTCTTC.

The gene calls are TRBV6-1 and TRBJ2-7, with no clear D. CDR1 is MNHNS and CDR2 is SASEGT in the germline V gene. V was trimmed by 11 bases and J by 7 bases, leaving 15 bases between them. CDR3 length: 11 residues. The CDR3 reads CALQTYNEQYF. CDR3 bases: TGTGCCTTACAGACCTACAATGAGCAGTACTTC.

Only a few counts were recorded for this clonotype. The chain combines TRBV14 with TRBJ2-1, with D perhaps matching TRBD1 or TRBD2 (5 bases each). Trimming cost V 1 base and J 0 bases, with 13 bases left between them. This CDR3 is 17 amino acids long. Germline V CDR1 and CDR2: SGHDN, FVKESK. CDR3: CASSQVAEGSSYNEQFF. CDR3 nucleotides: TGTGCCAGCAGCCAAGTTGCTGAGGGGAGCTCCTACAATGAGCAGTTCTTC.

As to this clonotype: The junction does not match germline at one end; this may be a read error. This chain joins TRBV7-9 and TRBJ1-5; TRBD1 is a possible D gene (5 bases). This CDR3 region has 13 residues. CDR1 is SEHNR and CDR2 is FQNEAQ in the germline V gene (reference sequence). Written as DNA, the CDR3 is TGTGCCAGCAGTTTAGGGACGGATCAGCCCCAGCATTTT. Protein product: CASSLGTDQPQHF.

The J gene is TRBJ2-1, the V gene TRBV20-1, with 8 bases aligning to TRBD2. Unmatched junction bases numbered 11, after V lost 5 bases and J lost 2 bases. In germline, CDR1 is DFQATT, CDR2 SNEGSKA (reference sequence). The CDR3 is 16 residues long. The CDR3 region has the DNA TGCAGTGCTGCCGGAATCCCGGGACTAGCCTACAATGAGCAGTTCTTC. Translation: CSAAGIPGLAYNEQFF.

The V gene is TRBV7-3, the J gene TRBJ2-7, with TRBD2 identical over 10 bases. Gene TRBJ2-5 matches the end of the DNA better, so the J call may be wrong. The CDR3 has 16 amino acids. CDR1 SGHTA and CDR2 FQGTGA come from the germline V gene. The CDR3 DNA follows: TGTGCCAGCAGCTTAATGGCAGCGGGGGGGCGGGAGACCCAGTACTTC. Its translation: CASSLMAAGGRETQYF.

This clonotype has more than one count but fewer than ten. This sequence joins TRBV3-1 and TRBJ2-1; TRBD1 matches 10 bases. The germline V gene encodes CDR1 LGHDT and CDR2 YNNKEL (reference sequence). CDR3 length equals 16 residues. The junction had 9 bases not matched to a gene; V was cut back by 4 bases and J by 6 bases. CDR3 DNA sequence: TGTGCCAGCAGCCGCCGACAGGGGGCTCTCTCCAATGAGCAGTTCTTC. Encoded protein: CASSRRQGALSNEQFF.

A few counts support this clonotype. The CDR3 protein is CASSLAKRTTGELFF. As DNA, the CDR3 is TGTGCCAGCAGTTTAGCCAAGCGTACCACCGGGGAGCTGTTTTTT. The J gene is TRBJ2-2, the V gene TRBV12-3 or TRBV12-4; D uncertain. The CDR3 has 15 amino acids. With 0 bases removed from V and 4 bases from J, the gap between germline ends came to 9 bases.

This clonotype has more than one count but fewer than ten. The chain couples TRBV9 to TRBJ2-1; 9 bases map to TRBD1. This CDR3 spans 15 amino acids. J gave up 9 bases and V 3 bases, and 10 bases lay outside the gene matches. The germline V gene encodes CDR1 SGDLS and CDR2 YYNGEE. This chain's CDR3 is CASSAPQGALGEQFF. The CDR3 nucleotides read TGTGCCAGCAGCGCGCCACAGGGGGCCCTCGGTGAGCAGTTCTTC.

This clonotype was picked up a small number of times. The rearrangement links TRBV4-1 to TRBJ1-5; 7 bases match TRBD1. The junction had 5 bases not matched to a gene; V was cut back by 1 base and J by 5 bases. The CDR3 is made up of 15 amino acids. CDR1 and CDR2 (germline): MGHRA, YSYEKL. The chain's CDR3 is CASSQGLRGDQPQHF. DNA of the CDR3: TGCGCCAGCAGCCAAGGTCTCAGGGGGGATCAGCCCCAGCATTTT.

This chain uses TRBV9 with TRBJ2-4, with D possibly matching TRBD2 (5 bases). Germline CDR1 and CDR2: SGDLS and YYNGEE. V was shortened by 0 bases and J by 3 bases, with 10 bases between the two germline ends. This CDR3 is 15 amino acids long. The CDR3 spells CASSVAHGGKNIQYF. The CDR3 DNA reads as TGTGCCAGCAGCGTAGCTCACGGAGGCAAAAACATTCAGTACTTC.

The J gene is TRBJ2-4, the V gene TRBV20-1, with a weak D call TRBD1 (6 bases). Germline V lookup: CDR1 DFQATT, CDR2 SNEGSKA (reference sequence). The CDR3 covers 16 residues. The V and J ends lost 5 bases and 1 base respectively, with 18 bases between them. Here the CDR3 reads CSAPYRDIIAKNIQYF. CDR3 coding DNA: TGCAGTGCTCCTTACCGGGACATCATTGCCAAAAACATTCAGTACTTC.

In its sample, this clonotype was seen a few times. The germline gene is not matched at one end of the junction; a read error may be the cause. V usage is TRBV3-1 and J usage is TRBJ2-5; no clear D gene. This CDR3 region has 13 residues. Germline V gene data show CDR1 as LGHDT and CDR2 as YNNKEL (reference sequence). The CDR3 nucleotides read TGTGCCAGCACCCAAAAGTCCCTAGAGACCCAGTACTTC. The encoded protein is CASTQKSLETQYF.

In its sample, this clonotype was seen a few times. The chain carries TRBV6-2 or TRBV6-3 and TRBJ2-1, with 9 bases lining up with TRBD2. The ends lost 10 bases at V and 4 bases at J; junction bases unmatched: 11. The CDR3 is 15 residues long. Germline loops: CDR1 MNHEY, CDR2 SVGEGT. Here the CDR3 reads CATSRGLAGYNEQFF. DNA for the CDR3: TGTGCCACCTCGAGAGGGCTAGCGGGGTACAATGAGCAGTTCTTC.

This clonotype occurred a few times. The V and J genes are TRBV12-3 or TRBV12-4 and TRBJ2-4, with D possibly matching TRBD1 (5 bases). This CDR3 spans 15 amino acids. The V end lost 5 bases, the J end lost 3 bases, and 14 bases lay between the germline ends. DNA for the CDR3: TGTGCCAGCAGTATCAGGGCCTGGGGCAAAAACATTCAGTACTTC. This sequence encodes CASSIRAWGKNIQYF.

This clonotype was counted a few times. V is TRBV20-1 and J is TRBJ2-5; maybe TRBD2 (6 bases). The CDR3 covers 17 residues. Germline V gives CDR1 DFQATT, CDR2 SNEGSKA (reference sequence). V was clipped by 3 bases and J by 4 bases, with 24 bases between them. The DNA of the CDR3 is TGCAGTGCTAGTATCCCCGTTTCGGGGGAGTGGGCAGAGACCCAGTACTTC. Its protein is CSASIPVSGEWAETQYF.

The chain joins TRBV6-6 to TRBJ2-4; TRBD2 matches at 9 bases. Matching the DNA end better, TRBJ2-7 makes the J call doubtful. Germline assignment: CDR1 MNHNY and CDR2 SVGAGI (reference sequence). The CDR3 loop spans 16 amino acids. CDR3 loop: CASSYAASGDTYEQYF. The CDR3 bases are TGTGCCAGCAGTTACGCGGCTAGCGGGGACACCTACGAGCAGTACTTC.

In this sample, this clonotype turned up a few times. The chain is built from TRBV12-5 and TRBJ2-5; either TRBD1 or TRBD2 may fit D (5 bases each). Deletions cut 9 bases from V and 1 base from J, with 15 bases between. CDR1 and CDR2 from the germline V gene are LGHNT and FRNRAP. The CDR3 length is 14 residues. In DNA, the CDR3 is TGTGCTAGCATCTCTGGGACCGGCCAAGAGACCCAGTACTTC. This codes for CASISGTGQETQYF. The whole variable domain, remainder taken from reference TRBV12-5 and TRBJ2-5, is DARVTQTPRHKVTEMGQEVTMRCQPILGHNTVFWYRQTMMQGLELLAYFRNRAPLDDSGMPKDRFSAEMPDATLATLKIQPSEPRDSAVYFCASISGTGQETQYFGPGTRLLVL.

In its sample, this clonotype was seen a few times. The chain uses TRBV28 and TRBJ1-2; tentatively, D is TRBD1 (5 bases). V was trimmed by 7 bases and J by 4 bases, leaving 22 bases between them. CDR3 length: 16 residues. Germline lookup yields CDR1 MDHEN and CDR2 SYDVKM. CDR3 nucleotide sequence: TGTGCCAGCACTACTAAGGGGTTCCAGGGCACCTATGGCTACACCTTC. Translating it yields CASTTKGFQGTYGYTF.

Only a few counts were recorded for this clonotype. The V call is TRBV2, the J call TRBJ2-5; D call uncertain. The CDR3 has 13 residues. Germline V gene data show CDR1 as SNHLY and CDR2 as FYNNEI. The germline V and J ends were trimmed by 0 bases and 1 base, with 3 bases remaining between them. The CDR3 nucleotides are TGTGCCAGCAGTGAAGCGGCCCAAGAGACCCAGTACTTC. Encoded protein: CASSEAAQETQYF.

The chain recombines TRBV28 with TRBJ2-1, with D possibly TRBD1 on 6 matching bases. Germline CDR1 is MDHEN and CDR2 is SYDVKM. The CDR3 runs to 12 residues. V lost 10 bases, J lost 10 bases, and 17 bases lay in between. This CDR3 reads CAIKQGVDEQFF. The CDR3 nucleotides are TGTGCCATCAAACAGGGTGTCGACGAGCAGTTCTTC. Supplemented by reference TRBV28 and TRBJ2-1, the full variable domain reads DVKVTQSSRYLVKRTGEKVFLECVQDMDHENMFWYRQDPGLGLRLIYFSYDVKMKEKGDIPEGYSVSREKKERFSLILESASTNQTSMYLCAIKQGVDEQFFGPGTRLTVL.

V usage is TRBV12-3 or TRBV12-4 and J usage is TRBJ1-1; 7 bases line up with TRBD1. With 6 bases clipped from V and 3 bases from J, the junction kept 10 bases outside the gene matches. The CDR3 has 15 residues. The CDR3 protein is CASSSLGTDYTEAFF. CDR3 DNA sequence: TGTGCCAGCAGCTCACTTGGGACAGACTACACTGAAGCTTTCTTT.

This clonotype showed up just a few times. The CDR3, as DNA: TGTGCCAGCAGCTTATCCCTTGGAGGAGGCGGCTACACCTTC. It specifies CASSLSLGGGGYTF. The V and J genes are TRBV7-9 and TRBJ1-2; D is unresolved. V lost 2 bases and J 8 bases, leaving 15 bases between the germline ends. This CDR3 region has 14 residues. CDR1 is SEHNR and CDR2 is FQNEAQ in the germline V gene (reference sequence).